This TCR beta chain stems from a study of blood T cell repertoires in COVID-19. Study-level information: Whether acute or convalescent, the COVID-19 samples came from the United States, Italy and Spain. In each case, the material was cDNA or gDNA derived from T cells, B-cell-depleted T cells, or PBMCs.

In the original analysis: From reference gene primer amplification, estimates of nucleated cell counts were derived. The protocol was immunoSEQ multiplex PCR, while the TCRdb copy is restricted to in-frame clones and leaves out a portion. That table is the source of V, J and clone size, and D and trimming were worked out from the DNA. Seen here are roughly 250,000 clones, 65% to 90% observed once, and the top ten hold under 5.5%. V was cut by 3 bases and J by 7 bases, with 10 bases left in between. The CDR3 sequence is 13 residues long. Germline loops: CDR1 MNHEY, CDR2 SVGAGI. This TCR derives from a woman of 80 years or more with active or convalescent COVID-19. Sequenced sample: peripheral blood. The rearrangement links TRBV6-5 to TRBJ1-5; the D gene is possibly TRBD1 (6 bases). Here the CDR3 reads CASSYGGGQPQHF. DNA of the CDR3: TGTGCCAGCAGTTATGGGGGCGGACAGCCCCAGCATTTT.